The rows below give T cell receptor beta chains drawn from one sample of a study of graft-versus-host responses after intestinal transplantation. Their specific antigens are unknown. Sequencing used immunoSEQ multiplex PCR; TCRdb keeps in-frame clones, though not all of them. The data hold around 110,000 clones, with over 75% observed a single time. The sample here was unstimulated CD4+ T cells sorted from spleen or lymph node cells, taken before intestinal transplant. The source of these receptors is a human donor who received an intestinal transplant. Both conserved end residues are part of each CDR3. The D gene is left open where the match is weak. Clone size is shown for a subset of rows, as once, few, many or a class of expanded clone.

14	TRBV2	.	.	TRBJ1-1	CASSGEVRNTEAFF	TGTGCCAGCAGCGGTGAGGTCCGGAACACTGAAGCTTTCTTT
15	TRBV19	once	TRBD2	TRBJ2-1	CASSIGTSGLQTQFF	TGTGCCAGTAGTATCGGTACTAGCGGACTACAAACCCAGTTCTTC
15	TRBV6-1	.	.	TRBJ2-1	CASSVGQGELNEQFF	TGTGCCAGCAGTGTAGGGCAGGGTGAGCTCAATGAGCAGTTCTTC
14	TRBV10-1	.	.	TRBJ2-7	CASSVGGAPYEQYF	TGCGCCAGCAGTGTTGGAGGGGCCCCCTACGAGCAGTACTTC
12	TRBV30	few	.	TRBJ1-2	CAWSVSGPGYTF	TGTGCCTGGAGTGTTAGCGGGCCCGGCTACACCTTC
15	TRBV7-2	.	TRBD1	TRBJ1-2	CASSLGDRVYYGYTF	TGTGCCAGCAGCTTAGGAGACAGGGTATACTATGGCTACACCTTC
13	TRBV6-6	few	.	TRBJ2-7	CASSSPGSYEQYF	TGTGCCAGCAGTTCGCCAGGTTCCTACGAGCAGTACTTC
14	TRBV2	.	TRBD1	TRBJ2-5	CASRGDRKVETQYF	TGTGCCAGCAGAGGGGACAGGAAAGTGGAGACCCAGTACTTC
17	TRBV5-1	.	TRBD1	TRBJ2-2	CASSLGAGTGGTGELFF	TGCGCCAGCAGCTTGGGGGCCGGGACAGGGGGCACCGGGGAGCTGTTTTTT
17	TRBV5-1	.	TRBD1	TRBJ2-7	CASSLTPGGFPSYEQYF	TGCGCCAGCAGCTTAACTCCAGGGGGCTTCCCCTCCTACGAGCAGTACTTC
14	TRBV29-1	few	TRBD1	TRBJ1-2	CSVDGDREYGGYTF	TGCAGCGTTGATGGGGACAGGGAATATGGAGGCTACACCTTC
15	TRBV11-2	.	.	TRBJ2-5	CASSLDGWRSETQYF	TGTGCCAGCAGCTTAGATGGGTGGCGGTCAGAGACCCAGTACTTC
17	TRBV18	once	.	TRBJ2-6	CASSPTGFSSGANVLTF	TGTGCCAGCTCACCGACAGGTTTTAGCTCTGGGGCCAACGTCCTGACTTTC
14	TRBV11-1	.	.	TRBJ2-7	CASSLALGGYEQYF	TGTGCCAGCAGCTTAGCGTTGGGGGGATACGAGCAGTACTTC
15	TRBV6-1	.	TRBD2	TRBJ2-3	CATAWSTSGRNTQYF	TGTGCCACCGCTTGGTCAACTAGCGGCAGAAATACGCAGTATTTT
16	TRBV19	.	TRBD2	TRBJ2-3	CASSKRLAGRTDTQYF	TGTGCCAGTAGTAAGCGACTAGCGGGGCGCACAGATACGCAGTATTTT
14	TRBV27	.	.	TRBJ2-3	CASRRTTGSDTQYF	TGTGCCAGCAGGAGAACAACAGGGTCTGATACGCAGTATTTT
13	TRBV19	.	TRBD1	TRBJ2-7	CARPGGPTYEQYF	TGTGCCAGACCAGGGGGACCGACCTACGAGCAGTACTTC
11	TRBV20-1	.	.	TRBJ1-1	CSALRNTEAFF	TGCAGTGCTCTCAGGAACACTGAAGCTTTCTTT
16	TRBV27	.	.	TRBJ1-5	CASSPLGEGLNQPQHF	TGTGCCAGCAGCCCTCTGGGGGAGGGGCTGAATCAGCCCCAGCATTTT
16	TRBV6-1	.	TRBD1	TRBJ1-5	CASSEALRQGRQPQHF	TGTGCCAGCAGTGAAGCGCTCCGACAGGGGAGGCAGCCCCAGCATTTT
16	TRBV28	.	.	TRBJ2-5	CASRSRGTATQETQYF	TGTGCCAGCAGGAGCCGCGGGACAGCTACCCAAGAGACCCAGTACTTC
11	TRBV20-1	.	.	TRBJ1-1	CSAYAATEAFF	TGCAGTGCTTATGCCGCGACTGAAGCTTTCTTT
15	TRBV7-8	.	.	TRBJ2-3	CASSLENAYTDTQYF	TGTGCCAGCAGCTTAGAGAACGCCTACACAGATACGCAGTATTTT
13	TRBV27	.	.	TRBJ1-1	CASFPELNTEAFF	TGTGCCAGCTTTCCGGAGTTGAACACTGAAGCTTTCTTT
18	TRBV7-4	.	TRBD2	TRBJ2-1	CASSLDCLAGGPYNEQFF	TGTGCCAGCAGCTTAGATTGCCTAGCGGGAGGGCCTTACAATGAGCAGTTCTTC